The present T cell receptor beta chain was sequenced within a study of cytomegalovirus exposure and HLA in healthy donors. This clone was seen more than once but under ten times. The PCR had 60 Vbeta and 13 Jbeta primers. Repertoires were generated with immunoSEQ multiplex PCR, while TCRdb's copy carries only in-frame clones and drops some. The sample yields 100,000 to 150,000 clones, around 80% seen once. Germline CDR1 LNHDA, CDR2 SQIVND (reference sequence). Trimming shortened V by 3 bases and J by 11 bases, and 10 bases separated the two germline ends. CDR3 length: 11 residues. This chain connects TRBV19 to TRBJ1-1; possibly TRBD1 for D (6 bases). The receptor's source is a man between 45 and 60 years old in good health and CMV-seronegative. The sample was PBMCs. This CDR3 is CASSMGGRAFF. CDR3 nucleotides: TGTGCCAGTAGTATGGGGGGGCGGGCTTTCTTT.